The present T cell receptor (beta chain) was sequenced within a study of siplizumab effects on memory and regulatory T cells. Whole-study context: With siplizumab at approximately 0.99 ug/mL or without drug, mixed lymphocyte reactions were set up in pairs.

A note on this clone: The antigen is undetermined.

The germline V gene has CDR1 LNHDA and CDR2 SQIVND (reference sequence). The CDR3 covers 13 residues. V lost 1 base, J lost 10 bases, and 11 bases lay in between. Coculturing was carried out on the mixed lymphocyte reaction cells. It lasted under seven days and was done at 37°C. The study, taken as a whole, reports: The authors could not assign a naive or memory phenotype to roughly 75-97% of proliferating CD4+ or CD8+ clones. With siplizumab, mappable alloreactive CD4+ clones averaged around 70% Treg-derived, versus roughly 25% in controls.

Sequencing used immunoSEQ multiplex PCR; TCRdb keeps in-frame clones, though not all of them. This table has over 10,000 clones, around 46% appearing once. This TCR was recovered from a human donor in good health; the cells came from an allogeneic mixed lymphocyte reaction. Some clones in this sample may be carry-over from other donors' samples. The chain links TRBV19 to TRBJ2-1, with a weak D call TRBD2 (5 bases). Sample: CFSE-low (dividing) CD8+ T cells sorted from an allogeneic mixed lymphocyte reaction. CDR3 sequence: CASSIVGPGEQFF. The DNA for the CDR3 is TGTGCCAGTAGTATAGTTGGACCGGGAGAGCAGTTCTTC. The variable domain in full, with the rest retrieved from reference TRBV19 and TRBJ2-1, is DGGITQSPKYLFRKEGQNVTLSCEQNLNHDAMYWYRQDPGQGLRLIYYSQIVNDFQKGDIAEGYSVSREKKESFPLTVTSAQKNPTAFYLCASSIVGPGEQFFGPGTRLTVL.